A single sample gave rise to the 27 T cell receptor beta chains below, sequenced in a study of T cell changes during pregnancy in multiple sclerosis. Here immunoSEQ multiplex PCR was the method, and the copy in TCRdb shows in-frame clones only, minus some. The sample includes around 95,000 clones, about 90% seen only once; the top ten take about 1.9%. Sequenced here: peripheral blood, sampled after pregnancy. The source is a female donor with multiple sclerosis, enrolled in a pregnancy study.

CDR3 DNA: TGTGCCAGCAGCAAAGTGGACCGGCCCGGTAGGGGCTATGGCTACACCTTC. This sequence encodes CASSKVDRPGRGYGYTF. This rearrangement joins TRBV21-1 to TRBJ1-2; the tabulated D call, TRBD1, remains unverified against the DNA. TRBV21-1 is shown as a pseudogene. CDR3 size: 17 residues.

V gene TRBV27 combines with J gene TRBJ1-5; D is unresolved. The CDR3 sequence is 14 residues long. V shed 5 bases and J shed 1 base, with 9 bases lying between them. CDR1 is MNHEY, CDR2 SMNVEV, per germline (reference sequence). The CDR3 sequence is CASSPYVSNQPQHF. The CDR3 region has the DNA TGTGCCAGCAGTCCGTATGTGAGCAATCAGCCCCAGCATTTT.

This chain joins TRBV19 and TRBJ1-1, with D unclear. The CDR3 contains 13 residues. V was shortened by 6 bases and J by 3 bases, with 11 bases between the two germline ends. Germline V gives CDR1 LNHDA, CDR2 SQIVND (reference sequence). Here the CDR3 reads CASRPIEDTEAFF. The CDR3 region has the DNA TGTGCCAGTAGACCGATCGAGGACACTGAAGCTTTCTTT.

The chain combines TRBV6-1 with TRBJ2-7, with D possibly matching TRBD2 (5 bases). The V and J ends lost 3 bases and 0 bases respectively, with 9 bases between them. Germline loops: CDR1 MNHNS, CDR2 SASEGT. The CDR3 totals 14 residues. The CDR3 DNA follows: TGTGCCAGCAGTGATCTCGACTACTCCTACGAGCAGTACTTC. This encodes CASSDLDYSYEQYF.

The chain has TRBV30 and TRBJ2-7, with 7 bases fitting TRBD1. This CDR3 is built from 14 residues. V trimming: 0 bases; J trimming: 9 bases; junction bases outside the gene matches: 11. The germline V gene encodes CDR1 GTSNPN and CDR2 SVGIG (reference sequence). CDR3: CAWSVQGPVRGQYF. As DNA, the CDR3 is TGTGCCTGGAGTGTACAGGGGCCTGTACGAGGGCAGTACTTC.

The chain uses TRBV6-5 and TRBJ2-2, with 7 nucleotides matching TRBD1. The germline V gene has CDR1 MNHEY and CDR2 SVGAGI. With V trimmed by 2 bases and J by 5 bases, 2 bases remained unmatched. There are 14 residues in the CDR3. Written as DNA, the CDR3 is TGTGCCAGCAGTTACAGGGGGCTAACCGGGGAGCTGTTTTTT. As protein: CASSYRGLTGELFF.

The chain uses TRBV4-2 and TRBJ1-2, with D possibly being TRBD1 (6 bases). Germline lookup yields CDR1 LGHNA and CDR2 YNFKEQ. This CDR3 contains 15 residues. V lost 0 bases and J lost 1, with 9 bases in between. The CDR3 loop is CASSQETGINYGYTF. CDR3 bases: TGTGCCAGCAGCCAAGAGACAGGAATTAACTATGGCTACACCTTC.

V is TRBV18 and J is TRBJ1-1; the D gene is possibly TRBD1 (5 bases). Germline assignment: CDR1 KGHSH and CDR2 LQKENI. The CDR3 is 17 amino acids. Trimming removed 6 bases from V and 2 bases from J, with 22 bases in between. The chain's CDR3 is CASSRGLLTTPNTEAFF. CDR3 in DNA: TGTGCCAGCTCCCGGGGGTTACTAACCACCCCAAACACTGAAGCTTTCTTT. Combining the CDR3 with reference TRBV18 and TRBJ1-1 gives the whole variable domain NAGVMQNPRHLVRRRGQEARLRCSPMKGHSHVYWYRQLPEEGLKFMVYLQKENIIDESGMPKERFSAEFPKEGPSILRIQQVVRGDSAAYFCASSRGLLTTPNTEAFFGQGTRLTVV.

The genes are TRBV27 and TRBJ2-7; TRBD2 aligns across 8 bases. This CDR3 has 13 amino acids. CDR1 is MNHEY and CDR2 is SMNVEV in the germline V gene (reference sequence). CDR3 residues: CATRWSGSYEQYF. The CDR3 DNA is TGTGCAACCAGGTGGAGCGGGAGCTACGAGCAGTACTTC.

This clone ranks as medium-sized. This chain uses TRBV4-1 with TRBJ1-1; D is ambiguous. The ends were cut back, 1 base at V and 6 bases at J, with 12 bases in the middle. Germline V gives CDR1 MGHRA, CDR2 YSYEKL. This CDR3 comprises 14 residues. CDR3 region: CASSQGYGSSEAFF. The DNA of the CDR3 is TGCGCCAGCAGCCAAGGGTACGGGTCGTCTGAAGCTTTCTTT.

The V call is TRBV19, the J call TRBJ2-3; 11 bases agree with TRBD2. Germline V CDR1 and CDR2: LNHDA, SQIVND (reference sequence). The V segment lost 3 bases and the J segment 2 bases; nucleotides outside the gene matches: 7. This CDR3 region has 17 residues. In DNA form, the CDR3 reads TGTGCCAGTAGTATTAGGCTAGCGGGGGGTTTCACAGATACGCAGTATTTT. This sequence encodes CASSIRLAGGFTDTQYF. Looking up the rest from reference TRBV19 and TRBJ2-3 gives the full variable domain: DGGITQSPKYLFRKEGQNVTLSCEQNLNHDAMYWYRQDPGQGLRLIYYSQIVNDFQKGDIAEGYSVSREKKESFPLTVTSAQKNPTAFYLCASSIRLAGGFTDTQYFGPGTRLTVL.

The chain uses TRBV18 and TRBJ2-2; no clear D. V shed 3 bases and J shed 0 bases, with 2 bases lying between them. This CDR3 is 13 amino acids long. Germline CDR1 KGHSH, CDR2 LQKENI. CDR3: CASSPSNTGELFF. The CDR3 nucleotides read TGTGCCAGCTCACCCTCGAACACCGGGGAGCTGTTTTTT.

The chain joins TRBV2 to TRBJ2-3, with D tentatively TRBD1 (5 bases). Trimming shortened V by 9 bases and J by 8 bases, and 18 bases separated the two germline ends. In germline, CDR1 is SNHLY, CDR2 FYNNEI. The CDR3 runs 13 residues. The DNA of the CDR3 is TGTGCCAGAACCTATAGGGGCGGCGCTACGCAGTATTTT. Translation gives CARTYRGGATQYF.

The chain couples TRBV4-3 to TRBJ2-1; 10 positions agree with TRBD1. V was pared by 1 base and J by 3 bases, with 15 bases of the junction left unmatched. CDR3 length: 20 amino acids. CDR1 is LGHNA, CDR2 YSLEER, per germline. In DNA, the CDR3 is TGCGCCAGCAGCCAAGTGACGACAGGGGGCGTTAGCGCGGTCTACAATGAGCAGTTCTTC. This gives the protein CASSQVTTGGVSAVYNEQFF.

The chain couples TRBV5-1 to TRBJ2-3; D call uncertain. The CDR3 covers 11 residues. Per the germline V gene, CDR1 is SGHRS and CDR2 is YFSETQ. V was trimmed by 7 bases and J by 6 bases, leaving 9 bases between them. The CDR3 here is CASRLEDTQYF. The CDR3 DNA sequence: TGCGCCAGCCGTCTGGAGGATACGCAGTATTTT.

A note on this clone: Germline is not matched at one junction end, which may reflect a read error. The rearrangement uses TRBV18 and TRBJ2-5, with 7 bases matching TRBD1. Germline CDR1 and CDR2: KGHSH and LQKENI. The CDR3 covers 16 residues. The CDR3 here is CASSPLRQGSSETQYF. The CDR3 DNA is TGTGCCAGCTCTCCACTACGACAGGGTAGTTCAGAGACCCAGTACTTC.

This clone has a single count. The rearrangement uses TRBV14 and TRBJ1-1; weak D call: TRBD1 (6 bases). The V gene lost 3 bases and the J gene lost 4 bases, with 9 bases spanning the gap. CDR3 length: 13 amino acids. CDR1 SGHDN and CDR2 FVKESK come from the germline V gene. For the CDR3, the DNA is TGTGCCAGCAGCCATAGGGGGACCACTGAAGCTTTCTTT. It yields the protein CASSHRGTTEAFF.

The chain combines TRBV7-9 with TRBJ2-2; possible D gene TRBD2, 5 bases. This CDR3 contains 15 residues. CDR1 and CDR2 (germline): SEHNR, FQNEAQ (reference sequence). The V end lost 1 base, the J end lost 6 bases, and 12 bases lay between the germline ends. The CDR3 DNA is TGTGCCAGCAGCTTAGAGACCGTACTAGCCGGGGAGCTGTTTTTT. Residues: CASSLETVLAGELFF.

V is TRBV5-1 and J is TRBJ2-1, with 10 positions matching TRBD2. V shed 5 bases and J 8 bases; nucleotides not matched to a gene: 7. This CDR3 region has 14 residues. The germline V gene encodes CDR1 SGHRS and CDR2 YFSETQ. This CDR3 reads CASSGLAGVDEQFF. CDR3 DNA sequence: TGCGCCAGCAGTGGGCTAGCGGGAGTTGATGAGCAGTTCTTC.

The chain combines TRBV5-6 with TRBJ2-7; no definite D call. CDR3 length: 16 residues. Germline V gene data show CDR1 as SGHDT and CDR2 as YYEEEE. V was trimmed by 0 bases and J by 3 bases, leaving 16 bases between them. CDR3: CASSLASRRISYEQYF. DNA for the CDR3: TGTGCCAGCAGCTTGGCGTCGCGCCGAATTAGCTACGAGCAGTACTTC.

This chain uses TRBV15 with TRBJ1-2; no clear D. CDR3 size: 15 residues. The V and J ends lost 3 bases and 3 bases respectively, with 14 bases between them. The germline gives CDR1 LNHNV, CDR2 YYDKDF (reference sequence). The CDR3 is CATSRARWGDYGYTF. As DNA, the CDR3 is TGTGCCACCAGCAGGGCGAGGTGGGGAGACTATGGCTACACCTTC.

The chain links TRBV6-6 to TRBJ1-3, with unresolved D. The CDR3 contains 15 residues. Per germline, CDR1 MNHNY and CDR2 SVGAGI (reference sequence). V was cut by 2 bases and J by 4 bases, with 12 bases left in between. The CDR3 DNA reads TGTGCCAGCAGTTACGATACGGGAATCGGAAACACCATATATTTT. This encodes CASSYDTGIGNTIYF.

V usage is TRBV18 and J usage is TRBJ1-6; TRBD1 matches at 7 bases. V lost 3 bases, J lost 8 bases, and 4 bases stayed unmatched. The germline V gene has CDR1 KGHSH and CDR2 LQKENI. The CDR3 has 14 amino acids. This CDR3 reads CASSPGQIDSPLHF. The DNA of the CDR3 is TGTGCCAGCTCACCGGGACAGATAGATTCACCCCTCCACTTT.

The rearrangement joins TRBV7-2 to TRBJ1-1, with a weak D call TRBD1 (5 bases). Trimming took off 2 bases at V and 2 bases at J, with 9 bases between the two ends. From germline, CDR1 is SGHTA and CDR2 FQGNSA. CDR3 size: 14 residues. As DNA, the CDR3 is TGTGCCAGCAGCTTAATCGGGGGAAACACTGAAGCTTTCTTT. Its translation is CASSLIGGNTEAFF. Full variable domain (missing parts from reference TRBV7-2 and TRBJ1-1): GAGVSQSPSNKVTEKGKDVELRCDPISGHTALYWYRQSLGQGLEFLIYFQGNSAPDKSGLPSDRFSAERTGGSVSTLTIQRTQQEDSAVYLCASSLIGGNTEAFFGQGTRLTVV.

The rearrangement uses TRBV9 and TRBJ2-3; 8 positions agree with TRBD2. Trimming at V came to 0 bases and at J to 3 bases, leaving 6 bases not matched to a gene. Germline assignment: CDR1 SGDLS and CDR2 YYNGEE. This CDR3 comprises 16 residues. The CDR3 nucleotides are TGTGCCAGCAGCGTAGGGGTAGCGGGGAAAACAGATACGCAGTATTTT. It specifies CASSVGVAGKTDTQYF. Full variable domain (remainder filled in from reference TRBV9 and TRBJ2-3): DSGVTQTPKHLITATGQRVTLRCSPRSGDLSVYWYQQSLDQGLQFLIQYYNGEERAKGNILERFSAQQFPDLHSELNLSSLELGDSALYFCASSVGVAGKTDTQYFGPGTRLTVL.

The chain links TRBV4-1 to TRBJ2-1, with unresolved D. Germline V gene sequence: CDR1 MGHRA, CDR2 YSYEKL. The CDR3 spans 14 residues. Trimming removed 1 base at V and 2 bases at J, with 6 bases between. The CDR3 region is CASSQGETYNEQFF. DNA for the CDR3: TGCGCCAGCAGCCAAGGAGAAACCTACAATGAGCAGTTCTTC.

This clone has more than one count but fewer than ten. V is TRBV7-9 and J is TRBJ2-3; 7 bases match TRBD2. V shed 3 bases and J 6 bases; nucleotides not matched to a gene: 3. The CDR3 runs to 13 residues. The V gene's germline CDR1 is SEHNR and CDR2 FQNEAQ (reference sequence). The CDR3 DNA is TGTGCCAGCAGCTTTTGGCGGGAGGATACGCAGTATTTT. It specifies CASSFWREDTQYF. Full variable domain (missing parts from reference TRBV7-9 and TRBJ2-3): DTGVSQNPRHKITKRGQNVTFRCDPISEHNRLYWYRQTLGQGPEFLTYFQNEAQLEKSRLLSDRFSAERPKGSFSTLEIQRTEQGDSAMYLCASSFWREDTQYFGPGTRLTVL.